The rows below give T cell receptor beta chains drawn from one sample of a study of a mutant IDH1 vaccine in newly diagnosed glioma. Data came from immunoSEQ multiplex PCR; TCRdb stores just in-frame clones and leaves some out. The profile shows about 59,000 clones, roughly four fifths of them singletons. The antigens for these receptors are not known. Here the sequenced sample was PBMCs, taken from a glioma patient whose treatment included an IDH1 peptide vaccine. These receptors all stem from a man younger than 40 with glioma. The conserved cysteine and the conserved F or W are not part of the CDR3 here. A D gene is named only where the DNA matches it firmly.

.,TRBV29-1,SVWENTGELF
.,TRBV15,ATSRDLGNEKLF
.,TRBV18,ASSPSKETQY
TRBD1,TRBV5-6,ASSIRQGSPYEQY
.,TRBV4-1,ASSQGNGYT
.,TRBV29-1,SVGVQAYGYT
.,TRBV14,ASSQEGGPAQY
.,TRBV5-1,ASSSGTPSISAGYT
.,TRBV19,ASSITTGSGTEAF
TRBD2,TRBV5-1,ASSLGLAGKVGYNEQF
TRBD1,TRBV5-6,ASSLTGQGGHEKLF
.,TRBV30,AYDLTVQETQY
TRBD1,TRBV7-6,ASSLETGGTKSSYNSPLH
.,TRBV11-3,ASSLGRTGSGTDTQY
.,TRBV10-2,ASSSGALEAF
.,TRBV28,ASSFTLREGTYEQY
.,TRBV29-1,SVEDSGVGGRGEQY
TRBD1,TRBV5-1,ASSGTGDTEAF
.,TRBV28,ASRAPQGYNSPLH
TRBD1,TRBV5-4,ASSAGQLNYGYT
.,TRBV7-6,ASSLAGTQETQY
.,TRBV7-9,ASSLGTDPWSYEQY
.,TRBV6-4,ASSDGAYGYT
.,TRBV6-4,ASSDSSDYNEQF
.,TRBV5-5,ASSPRLDSLTY
TRBD2,TRBV6-5,ASSPSAGGFSGQY
.,TRBV18,ASSPARDVNYGYT
.,TRBV10-1,ASSREVNSNQPQH
TRBD2,TRBV29-1,SVEEDAGGGELF
.,TRBV11-2,ASSLIFRRGGEKLF
.,TRBV29-1,SVASGTRNTEAF
TRBD1,TRBV27,ASSRDRNYGYT
.,TRBV2,ASMGMSSVPYEQY
.,TRBV4-2,ASSPHGNTEAF
TRBD1,TRBV5-1,ASSDRDRGAKLF
TRBD2,TRBV27,ASSFEAGMGEQY
.,TRBV15,ATSRDPGLGQPQH
TRBD1,TRBV4-2,ASSQPDRDNQPQH
.,TRBV18,ASSPAGFPGGNTIY
.,TRBV13,ASSLDAGDRSETYEQY
.,TRBV5-1,ASSLAGQGGLKAF
TRBD1,TRBV6-6,ASSYSIGTGIDGYT
TRBD1,TRBV29-1,SVVYRQGDEQY
TRBD1,TRBV2,ASSQRQGDYT